The source of this TCR beta chain is a study of T cell repertoires in cytomegalovirus infection. TCRdb reprocessed the reads with MiXCR, giving one entry per CDR3 protein. The sample consists of around 710,000 distinct CDR3 sequences, around 29% of them appearing once. The table lists this clonotype with a few counts. No antigen is known for it. This clonotype originated in a human donor in good health (CMV status not recorded). Some clones in this sample may be carry-over from other donors' samples. The sample in question was cultured CD8+ T cells from PBMCs, obtained from culture after CMV antigen stimulation.

The CDR3 nucleotides read TGTGCCAGCAGCTCCGGGGGACAGGGGTATTCACCCCTCCACTTT. Encoded protein: CASSSGGQGYSPLHF. This chain connects TRBV7-9 to TRBJ1-6, with TRBD1 matching over 10 bases. The V segment lost 4 bases and the J segment 8 bases; nucleotides outside the gene matches: 5. The germline V gene has CDR1 SEHNR and CDR2 FQNEAQ (reference sequence). The CDR3 length is 15 residues.